The table lists the clone carrying this TCR beta chain with a count of one. This entry belongs to a study of T-cell reconstitution after alpha-beta-depleted transplantation in children. This CDR3 is built from 16 residues. Germline V gene data show CDR1 as KGHSH and CDR2 as LQKENI. The trim removed 3 bases at V and 2 bases at J, leaving 10 bases unmatched. This sample's TCRbeta library carried unique molecular identifier barcodes. TCRdb processed the PCR reads anew with MiXCR; each CDR3 protein has one entry. The sample includes around 530,000 distinct CDR3 sequences, around a third seen only once; the top ten take 2.4%.

V usage is TRBV18 and J usage is TRBJ2-7; 7 nucleotides agree with TRBD2. The source is a human donor who donated a stem cell graft to a child with aplastic anemia. The sample consisted of PBMCs from the stem cell graft donor, taken from the stem cell graft. This CDR3 reads CASSPNKRDPTYEQYF. CDR3 nucleotides: TGTGCCAGCTCACCTAACAAGCGGGACCCTACCTACGAGCAGTACTTC.